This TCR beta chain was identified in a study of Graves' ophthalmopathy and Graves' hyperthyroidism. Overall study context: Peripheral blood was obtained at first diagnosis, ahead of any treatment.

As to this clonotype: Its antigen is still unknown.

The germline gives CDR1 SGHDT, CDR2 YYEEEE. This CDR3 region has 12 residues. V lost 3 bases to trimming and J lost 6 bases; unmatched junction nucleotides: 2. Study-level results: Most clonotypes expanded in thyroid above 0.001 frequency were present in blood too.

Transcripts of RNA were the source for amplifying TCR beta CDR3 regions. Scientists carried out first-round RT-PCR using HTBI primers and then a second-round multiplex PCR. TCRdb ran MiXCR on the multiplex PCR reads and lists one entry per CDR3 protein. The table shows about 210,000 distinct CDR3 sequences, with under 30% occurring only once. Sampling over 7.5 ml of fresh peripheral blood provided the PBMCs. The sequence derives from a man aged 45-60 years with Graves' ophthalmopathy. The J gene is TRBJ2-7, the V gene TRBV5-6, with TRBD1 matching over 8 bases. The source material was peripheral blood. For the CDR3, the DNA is TGTGCCAGCAGCTGGACAGGGAGCGAGCAGTACTTC. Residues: CASSWTGSEQYF.